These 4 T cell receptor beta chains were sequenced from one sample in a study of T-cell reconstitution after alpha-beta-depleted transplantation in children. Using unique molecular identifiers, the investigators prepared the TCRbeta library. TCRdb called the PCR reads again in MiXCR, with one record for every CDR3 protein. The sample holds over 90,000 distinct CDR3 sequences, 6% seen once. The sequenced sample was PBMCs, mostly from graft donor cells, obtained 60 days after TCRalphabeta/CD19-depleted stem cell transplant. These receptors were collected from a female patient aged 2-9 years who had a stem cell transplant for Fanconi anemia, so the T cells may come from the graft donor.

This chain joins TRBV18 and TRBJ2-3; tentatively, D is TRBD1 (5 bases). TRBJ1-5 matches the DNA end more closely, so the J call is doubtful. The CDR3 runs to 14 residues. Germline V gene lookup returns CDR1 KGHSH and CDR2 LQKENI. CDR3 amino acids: CASSQVGASDTQHF. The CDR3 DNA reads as TGTGCCAGCTCACAGGTCGGGGCCTCGGATACGCAGCATTTT.

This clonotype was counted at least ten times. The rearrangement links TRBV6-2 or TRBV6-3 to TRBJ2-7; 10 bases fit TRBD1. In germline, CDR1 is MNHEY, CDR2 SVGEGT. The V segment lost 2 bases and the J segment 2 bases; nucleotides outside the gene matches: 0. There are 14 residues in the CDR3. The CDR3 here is CASSYDRGPYEQYF. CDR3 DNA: TGTGCCAGCAGTTACGACAGGGGGCCCTACGAGCAGTACTTC.

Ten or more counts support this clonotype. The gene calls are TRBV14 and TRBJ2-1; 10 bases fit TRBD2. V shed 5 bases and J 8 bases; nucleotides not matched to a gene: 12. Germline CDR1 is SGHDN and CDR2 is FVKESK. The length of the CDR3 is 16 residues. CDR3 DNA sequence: TGTGCCAGCAGCTATTCGTCGGGACTAGCGTCCCATGAGCAGTTCTTC. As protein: CASSYSSGLASHEQFF.

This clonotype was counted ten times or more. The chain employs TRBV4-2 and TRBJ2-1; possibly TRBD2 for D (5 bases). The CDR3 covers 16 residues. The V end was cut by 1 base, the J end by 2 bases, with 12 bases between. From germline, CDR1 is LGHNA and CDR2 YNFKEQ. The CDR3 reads CASSQGSAVTYNEQFF. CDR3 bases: TGTGCCAGCAGCCAAGGATCAGCGGTGACCTACAATGAGCAGTTCTTC.